This passage covers 2 T cell receptor beta chains from one sample sequenced in a study of T cell responses to AZD1222 COVID-19 vaccine. TCRdb keeps only in-frame clones here, not all; method: immunoSEQ multiplex PCR. Of about 140,000 clones detected, around nine tenths appear once; the ten largest clones hold about a tenth. The sample consisted of peripheral blood, taken 28 days after the second AZD1222 dose. The source is an adult who received the AZD1222 COVID-19 vaccine.

This clone came up once. This chain joins TRBV2 and TRBJ2-7; 7 bases line up with TRBD2. Germline V gene lookup returns CDR1 SNHLY and CDR2 FYNNEI. The CDR3 is 13 residues long. J was trimmed by 2 bases and V by 4 bases; bases with no gene match: 2. CDR3 DNA sequence: TGTGCCAGCAGTGGGGGGAGGGCCTACGAGCAGTACTTC. Residues: CASSGGRAYEQYF.

This rearrangement joins TRBV19 to TRBJ1-1; D is perhaps TRBD1 (5 bases). V lost 0 bases and J 2 bases, leaving 7 bases between the germline ends. Germline V gene data show CDR1 as LNHDA and CDR2 as SQIVND (reference sequence). The CDR3 covers 14 residues. CDR3 loop: CASSIDRDNTEAFF. CDR3 in DNA: TGTGCCAGTAGTATAGACAGGGATAACACTGAAGCTTTCTTT.